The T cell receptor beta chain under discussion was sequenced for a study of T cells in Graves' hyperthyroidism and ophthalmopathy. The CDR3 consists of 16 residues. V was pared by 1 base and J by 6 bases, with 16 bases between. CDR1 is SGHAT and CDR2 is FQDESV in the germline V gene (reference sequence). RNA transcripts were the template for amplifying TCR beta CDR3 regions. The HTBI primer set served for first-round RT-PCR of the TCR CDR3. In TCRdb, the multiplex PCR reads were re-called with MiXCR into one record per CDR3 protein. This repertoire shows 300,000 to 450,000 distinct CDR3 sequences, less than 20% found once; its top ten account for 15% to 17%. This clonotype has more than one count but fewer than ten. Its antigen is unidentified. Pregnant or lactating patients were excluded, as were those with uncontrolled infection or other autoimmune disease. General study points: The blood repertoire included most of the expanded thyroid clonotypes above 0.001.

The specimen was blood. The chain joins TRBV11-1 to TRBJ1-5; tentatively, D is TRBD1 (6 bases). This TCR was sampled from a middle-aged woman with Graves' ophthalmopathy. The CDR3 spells CASSLGQGRGAQPQHF. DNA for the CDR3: TGTGCCAGCAGCTTAGGCCAGGGTAGGGGGGCTCAGCCCCAGCATTTT.